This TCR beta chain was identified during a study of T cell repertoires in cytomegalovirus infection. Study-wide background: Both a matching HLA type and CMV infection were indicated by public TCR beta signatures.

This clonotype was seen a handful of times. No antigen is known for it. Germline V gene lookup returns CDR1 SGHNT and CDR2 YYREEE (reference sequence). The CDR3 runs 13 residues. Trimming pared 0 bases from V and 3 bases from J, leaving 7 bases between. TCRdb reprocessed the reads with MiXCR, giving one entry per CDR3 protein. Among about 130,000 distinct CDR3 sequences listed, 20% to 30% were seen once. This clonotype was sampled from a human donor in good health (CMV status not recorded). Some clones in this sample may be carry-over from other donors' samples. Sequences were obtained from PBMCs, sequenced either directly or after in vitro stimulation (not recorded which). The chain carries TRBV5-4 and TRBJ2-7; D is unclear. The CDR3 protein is CASSLDGYYEQYV. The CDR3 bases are TGTGCCAGCAGCTTGGACGGCTACTACGAGCAGTACGTC.